This T cell receptor beta chain was recovered during a study of blood T cell repertoires in COVID-19. The protocol was immunoSEQ multiplex PCR, while the TCRdb copy is restricted to in-frame clones and leaves out a portion. The repertoire includes roughly 200,000 clones, around four fifths of them detected once, and 6% to 7.5% sits in the top ten. The CDR3 is made up of 16 amino acids. V gave up 0 bases and J gave up 10 bases; unmatched junction bases: 9. Germline loops: CDR1 SGHNT, CDR2 YYREEE (reference sequence). The material sequenced was peripheral blood. This receptor was obtained from a man in his 70s with active or convalescent COVID-19. The gene calls are TRBV5-4 and TRBJ1-6; TRBD1 matches 8 bases. The CDR3 DNA reads as TGTGCCAGCAGCTTGGCGGCCAGGGGGCAGGAGTCACCCCTCCACTTT. Translating it yields CASSLAARGQESPLHF.